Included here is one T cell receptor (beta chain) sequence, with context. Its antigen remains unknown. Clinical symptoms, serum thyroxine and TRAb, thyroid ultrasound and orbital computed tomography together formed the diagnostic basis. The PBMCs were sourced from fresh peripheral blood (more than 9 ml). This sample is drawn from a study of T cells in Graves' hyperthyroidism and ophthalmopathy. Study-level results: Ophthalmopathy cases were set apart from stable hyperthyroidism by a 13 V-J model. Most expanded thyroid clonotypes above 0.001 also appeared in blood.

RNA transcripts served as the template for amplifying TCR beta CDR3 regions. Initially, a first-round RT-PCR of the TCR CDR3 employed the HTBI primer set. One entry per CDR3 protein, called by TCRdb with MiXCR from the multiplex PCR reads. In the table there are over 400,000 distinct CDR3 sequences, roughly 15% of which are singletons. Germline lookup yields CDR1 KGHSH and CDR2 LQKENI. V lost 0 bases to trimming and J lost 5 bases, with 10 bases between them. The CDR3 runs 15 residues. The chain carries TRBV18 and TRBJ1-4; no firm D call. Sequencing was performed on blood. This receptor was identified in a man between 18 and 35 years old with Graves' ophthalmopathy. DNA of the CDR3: TGTGCCAGCTCACCACCCGGCAGACCAAATGAAAAACTGTTTTTT. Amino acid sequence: CASSPPGRPNEKLFF. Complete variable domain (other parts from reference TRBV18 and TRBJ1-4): NAGVMQNPRHLVRRRGQEARLRCSPMKGHSHVYWYRQLPEEGLKFMVYLQKENIIDESGMPKERFSAEFPKEGPSILRIQQVVRGDSAAYFCASSPPGRPNEKLFFGSGTQLSVL.